One T cell receptor beta chain is described in this entry. This entry comes from a study of shared clonotypes between healthy human individuals. Naive CD8 cells were CD45RO-negative, positively selected for CCR7, excluding terminally differentiated effector memory CD45RA+ cells. Each cell subset's genomic DNA was divided evenly among several immunoSEQ plates. This table comes from immunoSEQ multiplex PCR, and its TCRdb copy is limited to in-frame clones, with some not included. The data show under 2,000,000 clones, with about 95% seen just once and less than 1.5% held by the top ten. V lost 5 bases, J lost 5 bases, and 13 bases lay in between. CDR1 MNHEY and CDR2 SMNVEV come from the germline V gene (reference sequence). There are 14 residues in the CDR3.

Sequencing was carried out using naive CD8+ T cells sorted from blood. The chain is built from TRBV27 and TRBJ1-5, with D tentatively TRBD1 (5 bases). This TCR was recovered from a man aged 18 to 35 in good health. CDR3 bases: TGTGCCAGCAGTATGCGTCAGGGTGATCAGCCCCAGCATTTT. Its translation is CASSMRQGDQPQHF.